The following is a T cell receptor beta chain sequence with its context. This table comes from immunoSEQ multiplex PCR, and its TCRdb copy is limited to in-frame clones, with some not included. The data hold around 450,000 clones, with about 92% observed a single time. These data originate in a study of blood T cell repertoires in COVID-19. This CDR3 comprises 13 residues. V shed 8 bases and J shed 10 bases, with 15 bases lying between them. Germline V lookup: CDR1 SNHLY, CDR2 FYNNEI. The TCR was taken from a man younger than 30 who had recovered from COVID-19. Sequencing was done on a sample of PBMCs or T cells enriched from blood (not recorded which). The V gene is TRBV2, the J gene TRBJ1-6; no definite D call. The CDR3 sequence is CASLAQVGSPLHF. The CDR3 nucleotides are TGTGCCAGCCTGGCGCAGGTTGGGTCACCCCTCCACTTT.